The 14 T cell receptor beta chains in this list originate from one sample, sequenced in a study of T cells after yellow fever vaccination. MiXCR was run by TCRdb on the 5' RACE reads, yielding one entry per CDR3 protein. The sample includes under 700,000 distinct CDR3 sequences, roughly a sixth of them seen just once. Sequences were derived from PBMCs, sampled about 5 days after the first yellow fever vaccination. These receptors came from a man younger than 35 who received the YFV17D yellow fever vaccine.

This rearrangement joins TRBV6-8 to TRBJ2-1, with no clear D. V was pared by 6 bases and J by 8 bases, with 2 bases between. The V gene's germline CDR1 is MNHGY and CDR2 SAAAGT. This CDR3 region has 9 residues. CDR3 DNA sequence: TGTGCCAGCAGGGATGAGCAGTTCTTC. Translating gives CASRDEQFF.

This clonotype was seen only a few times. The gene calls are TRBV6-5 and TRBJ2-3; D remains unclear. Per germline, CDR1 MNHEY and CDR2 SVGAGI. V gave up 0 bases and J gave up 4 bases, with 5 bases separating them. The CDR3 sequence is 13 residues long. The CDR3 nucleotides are TGTGCCAGCAGTTACTCCTTAGCAGATACGCAGTATTTT. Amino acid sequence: CASSYSLADTQYF.

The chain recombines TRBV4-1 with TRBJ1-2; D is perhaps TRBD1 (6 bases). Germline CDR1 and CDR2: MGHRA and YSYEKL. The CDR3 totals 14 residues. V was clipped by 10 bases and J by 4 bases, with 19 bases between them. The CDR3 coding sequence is TGCGCCACCTCCGCCCCCGACAGGATCTATGGCTACACCTTC. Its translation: CATSAPDRIYGYTF.

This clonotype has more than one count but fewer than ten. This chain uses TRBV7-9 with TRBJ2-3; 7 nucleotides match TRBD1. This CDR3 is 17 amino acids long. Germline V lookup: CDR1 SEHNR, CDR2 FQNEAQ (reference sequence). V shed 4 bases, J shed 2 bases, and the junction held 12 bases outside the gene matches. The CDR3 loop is CASSSVGTAKFTDTQYF. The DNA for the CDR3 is TGTGCCAGCAGCTCCGTTGGGACAGCCAAATTCACAGATACGCAGTATTTT.

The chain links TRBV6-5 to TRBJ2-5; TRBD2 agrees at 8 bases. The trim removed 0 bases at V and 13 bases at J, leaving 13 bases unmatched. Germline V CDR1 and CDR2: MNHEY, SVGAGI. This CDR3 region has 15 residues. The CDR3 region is CASSYSGLAGLPTYF. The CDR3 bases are TGTGCCAGCAGTTACTCGGGGCTAGCGGGCCTACCTACGTACTTC.

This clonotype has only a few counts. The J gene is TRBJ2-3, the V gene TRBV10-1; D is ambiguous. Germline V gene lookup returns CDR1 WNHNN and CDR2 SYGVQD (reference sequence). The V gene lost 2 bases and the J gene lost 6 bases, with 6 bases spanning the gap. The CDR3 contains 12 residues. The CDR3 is CASSENSDTQYF. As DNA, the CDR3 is TGCGCCAGCAGTGAGAACTCTGATACGCAGTATTTT.

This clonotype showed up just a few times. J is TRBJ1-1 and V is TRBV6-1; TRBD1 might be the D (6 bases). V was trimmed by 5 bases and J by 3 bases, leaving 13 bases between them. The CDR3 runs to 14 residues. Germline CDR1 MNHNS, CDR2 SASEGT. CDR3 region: CASSMLEGDTEAFF. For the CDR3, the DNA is TGTGCCAGCAGTATGCTGGAGGGGGACACTGAAGCTTTCTTT.

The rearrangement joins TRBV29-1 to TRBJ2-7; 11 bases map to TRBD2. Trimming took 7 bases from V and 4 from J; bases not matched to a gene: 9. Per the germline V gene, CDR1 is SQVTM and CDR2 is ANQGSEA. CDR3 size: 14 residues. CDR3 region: CSAQLAGAPYEQYF. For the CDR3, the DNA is TGCAGCGCCCAACTAGCGGGGGCGCCTTACGAGCAGTACTTC.

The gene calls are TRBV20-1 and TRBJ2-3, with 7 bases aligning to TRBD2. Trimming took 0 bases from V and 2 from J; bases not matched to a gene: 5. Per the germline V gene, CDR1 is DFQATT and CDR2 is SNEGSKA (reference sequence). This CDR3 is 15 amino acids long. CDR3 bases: TGCAGTGCTAGAGACCTAGCGGAATACACAGATACGCAGTATTTT. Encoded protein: CSARDLAEYTDTQYF.

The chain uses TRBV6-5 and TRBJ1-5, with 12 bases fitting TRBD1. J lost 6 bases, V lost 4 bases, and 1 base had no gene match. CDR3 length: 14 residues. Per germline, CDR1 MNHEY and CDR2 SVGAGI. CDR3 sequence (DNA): TGTGCCAGCAGTTTGGGACAGGGGGCTCAGCCCCAGCATTTT. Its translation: CASSLGQGAQPQHF.

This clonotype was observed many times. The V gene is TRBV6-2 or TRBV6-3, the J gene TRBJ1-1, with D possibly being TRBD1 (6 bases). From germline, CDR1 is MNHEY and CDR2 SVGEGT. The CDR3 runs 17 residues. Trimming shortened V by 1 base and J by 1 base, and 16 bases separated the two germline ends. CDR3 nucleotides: TGTGCCAGCAGTTACTTGAGTGGCCAGGGGCGGAACACTGAAGCTTTCTTT. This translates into CASSYLSGQGRNTEAFF.

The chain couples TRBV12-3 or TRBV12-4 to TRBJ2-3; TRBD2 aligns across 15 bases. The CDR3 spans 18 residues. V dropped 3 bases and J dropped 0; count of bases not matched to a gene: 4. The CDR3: CASSFGLAGGPSTDTQYF. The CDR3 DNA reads TGTGCCAGCAGTTTCGGACTAGCGGGGGGGCCTAGCACAGATACGCAGTATTTT.

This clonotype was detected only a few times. CDR3 sequence reads: CASSIAQRRSYNEQFF. CDR3 coding DNA: TGTGCCAGTAGTATAGCCCAGCGGAGATCCTACAATGAGCAGTTCTTC. The gene calls are TRBV19 and TRBJ2-1, with a weak D call TRBD2 (5 bases). V was trimmed by 1 base and J by 1 base, leaving 11 bases between them. The CDR3 totals 16 residues. CDR1 LNHDA and CDR2 SQIVND come from the germline V gene (reference sequence).

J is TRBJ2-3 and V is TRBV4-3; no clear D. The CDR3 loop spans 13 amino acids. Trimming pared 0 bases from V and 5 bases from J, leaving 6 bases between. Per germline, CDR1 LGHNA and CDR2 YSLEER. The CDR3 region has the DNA TGCGCCAGCAGCCAAGATCATGAAGATACGCAGTATTTT. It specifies CASSQDHEDTQYF.